One sample yielded the 20 T cell receptor beta chains listed below, sequenced in a study of shared clonotypes between healthy human individuals. The assay was immunoSEQ multiplex PCR, and TCRdb's table has in-frame clones only and misses some. The sample consists of over a million clones, around 76% of them appearing once. The sequenced sample consisted of memory CD4+ T cells sorted from blood. The subset here: CD45RA-negative fraction. The receptors were gathered from a man between 18 and 35 years old in good health.

This chain joins TRBV29-1 and TRBJ2-7, with 8 nucleotides matching TRBD2. With V trimmed by 7 bases and J by 7 bases, 12 bases remained unmatched. This CDR3 spans 13 amino acids. Germline-derived CDR1 and CDR2 are SQVTM and ANQGSEA. The CDR3 here is CSANLAGGSEQYF. Here the CDR3 DNA reads TGCAGCGCAAATCTAGCGGGCGGGTCGGAGCAGTACTTC.

This rearrangement joins TRBV19 to TRBJ2-1, with 12 bases fitting TRBD2. Germline V lookup: CDR1 LNHDA, CDR2 SQIVND (reference sequence). J lost 5 bases, V lost 5 bases, and 4 bases had no gene match. This CDR3 spans 15 amino acids. The CDR3 nucleotides read TGTGCCAGTAGTCCGACTAGCGGGAGCCACAATGAGCAGTTCTTC. Translating gives CASSPTSGSHNEQFF.

The chain combines TRBV28 with TRBJ2-5, with D perhaps being TRBD1 or TRBD2 (5 bases each). CDR3 size: 14 residues. Germline-derived CDR1 and CDR2 are MDHEN and SYDVKM. The V end was cut by 4 bases, the J end by 1 base, with 10 bases between. CDR3 nucleotides: TGTGCCAGCAGTTCGGGGCCGACCCAAGAGACCCAGTACTTC. It specifies CASSSGPTQETQYF.

The rearrangement links TRBV6-1 to TRBJ1-1; unclear D gene. V was shortened by 7 bases and J by 5 bases, with 11 bases between the two germline ends. CDR3 length equals 12 residues. Germline-derived CDR1 and CDR2 are MNHNS and SASEGT. CDR3 amino acids: CASKRRLTEAFF. The CDR3 region has the DNA TGTGCCAGCAAGCGCAGGCTGACTGAAGCTTTCTTT.

The chain employs TRBV4-3 and TRBJ2-5; tentatively, D is TRBD1 (5 bases). The V end was cut by 1 base, the J end by 1 base, with 16 bases between. From germline, CDR1 is LGHNA and CDR2 YSLEER. The CDR3 has 17 amino acids. The CDR3 is CASSQGFGRASQETQYF. CDR3 nucleotides: TGCGCCAGCAGCCAAGGATTTGGCAGGGCCTCCCAAGAGACCCAGTACTTC.

The V and J genes are TRBV7-2 and TRBJ2-7, with TRBD2 identical over 7 bases. The germline V gene encodes CDR1 SGHTA and CDR2 FQGNSA. The CDR3 is made up of 15 amino acids. V was pared by 2 bases and J by 4 bases, with 8 bases of the junction left unmatched. CDR3 sequence (DNA): TGTGCCAGCAGCTTAACGGCGGGAGTAACGTACGAGCAGTACTTC. Its protein product is CASSLTAGVTYEQYF.

The V call is TRBV29-1, the J call TRBJ1-2; 7 nucleotides match TRBD1. The germline gives CDR1 SQVTM, CDR2 ANQGSEA. The V and J ends lost 3 bases and 6 bases, in that order; junction bases with no gene match: 7. The CDR3 covers 13 residues. CDR3: CSVEAGTANGYTF. The CDR3 bases are TGCAGCGTTGAGGCTGGGACAGCTAATGGCTACACCTTC.

This clone has only one observation. The gene calls are TRBV30 and TRBJ2-7, with 8 bases that match TRBD1. Germline CDR1 GTSNPN, CDR2 SVGIG (reference sequence). This CDR3 is 14 amino acids long. V shed 4 bases, J shed 4 bases, and the junction held 9 bases outside the gene matches. In DNA form, the CDR3 reads TGTGCCTGGAATCCAGGGGGCGCGGTGTACGAGCAGTACTTC. Amino acids: CAWNPGGAVYEQYF. The full variable domain, in which reference TRBV30 and TRBJ2-7 provide the parts outside the CDR3, is SQTIHQWPATLVQPVGSPLSLECTVEGTSNPNLYWYRQAAGRGLQLLFYSVGIGQISSEVPQNLSASRPQDRQFILSSKKLLLSDSGFYLCAWNPGGAVYEQYFGPGTRLTVT.

This chain joins TRBV30 and TRBJ2-1, with D perhaps TRBD2 (6 bases). Germline V gene sequence: CDR1 GTSNPN, CDR2 SVGIG (reference sequence). This CDR3 is built from 14 residues. Trimming shortened V by 3 bases and J by 8 bases, and 17 bases separated the two germline ends. The CDR3 DNA reads as TGTGCCTGGAGCTCGGGGCTAGCGAAACATGAGCAGTTCTTC. Its protein is CAWSSGLAKHEQFF.

The chain has TRBV7-8 and TRBJ2-2; D perhaps matches TRBD2 (5 bases). The germline V and J ends were trimmed by 6 bases and 5 bases, with 10 bases remaining between them. The germline V gene has CDR1 SGHVS and CDR2 FQNEAQ. The CDR3 totals 13 residues. The CDR3 DNA is TGTGCCAGCAGGGCGCCGGGGACCGGGGAGCTGTTTTTT. This encodes CASRAPGTGELFF. Together with reference TRBV7-8 and TRBJ2-2, the CDR3 gives the full variable domain: GAGVSQSPRYKVAKRGQDVALRCDPISGHVSLFWYQQALGQGPEFLTYFQNEAQLDKSGLPSDRFFAERPEGSVSTLKIQRTQQEDSAVYLCASRAPGTGELFFGEGSRLTVL.

This clone was seen just once. The chain recombines TRBV5-5 with TRBJ2-7; D could derive from TRBD1 or TRBD2 (6 bases each). V dropped 8 bases and J dropped 4 bases, with 19 bases sitting between them. CDR3 length: 14 amino acids. Germline loops: CDR1 SGHKS, CDR2 YYEKEE (reference sequence). The CDR3 bases are TGTGCCAGTAGCGGTCAGGGGTCCTCATACGAGCAGTACTTC. It is translated as CASSGQGSSYEQYF.

The V gene is TRBV6-1, the J gene TRBJ1-5; no clear D. Germline CDR1 and CDR2: MNHNS and SASEGT. Deletions cut 1 base from V and 1 base from J, with 5 bases between. The CDR3 runs 14 residues. The CDR3 loop is CASSEVSSNQPQHF. The CDR3 coding sequence is TGTGCCAGCAGTGAAGTAAGCAGCAATCAGCCCCAGCATTTT.

As for this clone: This may stem from a read error, because a much larger clone lies one nucleotide away. As DNA, the CDR3 is TGTGCCAGCAGCTTAACGGGAGGGGAGACCCAGTACTTC. This sequence encodes CASSLTGGETQYF. V usage is TRBV7-3 and J usage is TRBJ2-5, with TRBD2 identical over 7 bases. The junction had 0 bases not matched to a gene; V was cut back by 0 bases and J by 5 bases. CDR3 length: 13 residues. Germline V gene data show CDR1 as SGHTA and CDR2 as FQGTGA.

This clone was picked up one time. The genes are TRBV19 and TRBJ2-5; a possible D gene is TRBD2 (6 bases). CDR1 is LNHDA and CDR2 is SQIVND in the germline V gene (reference sequence). The CDR3 is 14 amino acids. Trimming removed 3 bases at V and 2 bases at J, with 10 bases between. DNA for the CDR3: TGTGCCAGTAGTATTCTTGGGGGGCAAGAGACCCAGTACTTC. Its protein is CASSILGGQETQYF. Using reference TRBV19 and TRBJ2-5 for the parts outside the CDR3, the full variable domain is DGGITQSPKYLFRKEGQNVTLSCEQNLNHDAMYWYRQDPGQGLRLIYYSQIVNDFQKGDIAEGYSVSREKKESFPLTVTSAQKNPTAFYLCASSILGGQETQYFGPGTRLLVL.

The chain uses TRBV18 and TRBJ1-6; 7 bases agree with TRBD1. Losses at the gene ends were 3 bases for V and 7 bases for J; bases not matched to a gene: 3. CDR3 size: 14 residues. Germline V gives CDR1 KGHSH, CDR2 LQKENI. CDR3 nucleotide sequence: TGTGCCAGCTCACCGGGACAGCCAAATTCACCCCTCCACTTT. Protein product: CASSPGQPNSPLHF.

The chain recombines TRBV30 with TRBJ1-6, with a possible D match to TRBD1 (6 bases). The length of the CDR3 is 13 residues. CDR1 and CDR2 (germline): GTSNPN, SVGIG (reference sequence). V was shortened by 3 bases and J by 7 bases, with 10 bases between the two germline ends. CDR3 nucleotides: TGTGCCTGGAGGGTACAGGGAAATTCACCCCTCCACTTT. Encoded protein: CAWRVQGNSPLHF.

This clone was found once. This chain links TRBV12-5 with TRBJ1-4; D gene ambiguous. In germline, CDR1 is LGHNT, CDR2 FRNRAP. The CDR3 length is 14 residues. Trimming took off 1 base at V and 0 bases at J, with 3 bases between the two ends. The CDR3 protein is CASGLGATNEKLFF. CDR3 nucleotide sequence: TGTGCTAGTGGTTTGGGGGCAACTAATGAAAAACTGTTTTTT.

This clone was counted a single time. V and J are TRBV4-1 and TRBJ2-1; D is tentatively TRBD1 or TRBD2 (5 bases each). Trimming removed 2 bases from V and 5 bases from J, with 16 bases in between. This CDR3 has 16 residues. Germline-derived CDR1 and CDR2 are MGHRA and YSYEKL. The CDR3 reads CASSQPRDGLHNEQFF. The CDR3 DNA follows: TGCGCCAGCAGCCAACCCAGGGACGGGCTGCACAATGAGCAGTTCTTC.

This chain uses TRBV6-5 with TRBJ1-4; 9 bases match TRBD1. The CDR3 is 15 amino acids. V lost 7 bases, J lost 8 bases, and 11 bases stayed unmatched. CDR1 is MNHEY and CDR2 is SVGAGI in the germline V gene. The CDR3, as DNA: TGTGCCAGCATTAACGCCGGGACAGGGCAAGAAAAACTGTTTTTT. Protein sequence: CASINAGTGQEKLFF.

This clone was seen just once. As DNA, the CDR3 is TGTGCCATCAGCCCTACACAGGGTTCAACTAATGAAAAACTGTTTTTT. As protein: CAISPTQGSTNEKLFF. This sequence joins TRBV10-3 and TRBJ1-4; a weak D match, TRBD1 (6 bases). Germline assignment: CDR1 ENHRY and CDR2 SYGVKD. The CDR3 is made up of 16 amino acids. V lost 6 bases to trimming and J lost 0 bases, with 14 bases between them.